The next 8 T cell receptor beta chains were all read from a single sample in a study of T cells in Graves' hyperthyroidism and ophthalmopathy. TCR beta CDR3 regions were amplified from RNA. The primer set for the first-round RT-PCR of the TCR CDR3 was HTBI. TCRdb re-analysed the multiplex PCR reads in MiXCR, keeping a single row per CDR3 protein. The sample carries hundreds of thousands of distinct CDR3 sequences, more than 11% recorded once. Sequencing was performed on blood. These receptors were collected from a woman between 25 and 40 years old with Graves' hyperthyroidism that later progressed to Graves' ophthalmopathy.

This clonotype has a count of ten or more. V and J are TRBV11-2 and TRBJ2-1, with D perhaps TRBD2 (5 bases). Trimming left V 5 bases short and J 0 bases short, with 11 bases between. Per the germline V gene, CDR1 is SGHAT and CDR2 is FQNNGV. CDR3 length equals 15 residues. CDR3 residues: CASSSIGGSYNEQFF. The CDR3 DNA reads TGTGCCAGCAGCAGTATAGGAGGCTCCTACAATGAGCAGTTCTTC.

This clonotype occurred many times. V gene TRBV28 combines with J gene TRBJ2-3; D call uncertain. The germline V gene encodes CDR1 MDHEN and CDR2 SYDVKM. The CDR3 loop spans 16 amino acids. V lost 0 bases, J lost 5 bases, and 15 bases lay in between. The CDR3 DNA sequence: TGTGCCAGCAGTTTATGGGTCAGTTCAGAGGTAGATACGCAGTATTTT. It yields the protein CASSLWVSSEVDTQYF. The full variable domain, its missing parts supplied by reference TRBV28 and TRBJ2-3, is DVKVTQSSRYLVKRTGEKVFLECVQDMDHENMFWYRQDPGLGLRLIYFSYDVKMKEKGDIPEGYSVSREKKERFSLILESASTNQTSMYLCASSLWVSSEVDTQYFGPGTRLTVL.

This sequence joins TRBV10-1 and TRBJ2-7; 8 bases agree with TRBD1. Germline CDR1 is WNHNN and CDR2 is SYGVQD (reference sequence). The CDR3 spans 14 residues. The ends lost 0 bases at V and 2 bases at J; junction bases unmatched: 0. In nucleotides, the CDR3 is TGCGCCAGCAGTGAGTCGGGACAGGCCTACGAGCAGTACTTC. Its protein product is CASSESGQAYEQYF.

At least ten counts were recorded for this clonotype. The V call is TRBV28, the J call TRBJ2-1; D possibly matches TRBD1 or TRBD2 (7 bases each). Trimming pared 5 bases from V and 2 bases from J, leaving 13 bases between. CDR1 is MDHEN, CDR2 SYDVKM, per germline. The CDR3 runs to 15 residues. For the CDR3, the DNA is TGTGCCAGCAGTACCAGGGGGAGGGCCTACAATGAGCAGTTCTTC. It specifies CASSTRGRAYNEQFF. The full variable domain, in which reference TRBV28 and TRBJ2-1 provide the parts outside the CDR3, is DVKVTQSSRYLVKRTGEKVFLECVQDMDHENMFWYRQDPGLGLRLIYFSYDVKMKEKGDIPEGYSVSREKKERFSLILESASTNQTSMYLCASSTRGRAYNEQFFGPGTRLTVL.

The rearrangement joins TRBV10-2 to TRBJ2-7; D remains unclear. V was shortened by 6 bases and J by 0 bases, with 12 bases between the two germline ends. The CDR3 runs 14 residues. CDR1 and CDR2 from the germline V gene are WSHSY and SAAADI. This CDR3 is CASSSEVSSYEQYF. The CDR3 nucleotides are TGCGCCAGCAGCTCCGAGGTTAGCTCCTACGAGCAGTACTTC.

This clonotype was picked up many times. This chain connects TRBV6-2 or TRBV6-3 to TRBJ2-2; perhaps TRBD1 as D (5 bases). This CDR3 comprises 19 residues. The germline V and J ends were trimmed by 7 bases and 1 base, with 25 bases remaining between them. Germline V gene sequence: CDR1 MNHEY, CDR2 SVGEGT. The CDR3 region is CASTKGNRWADMNTGELFF. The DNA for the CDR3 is TGTGCCAGCACCAAAGGTAACAGGTGGGCCGATATGAACACCGGGGAGCTGTTTTTT.

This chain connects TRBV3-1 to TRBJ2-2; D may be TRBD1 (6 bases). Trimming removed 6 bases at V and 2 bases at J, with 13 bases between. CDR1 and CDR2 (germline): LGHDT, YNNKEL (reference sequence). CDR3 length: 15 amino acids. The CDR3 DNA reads TGTGCCAGCAGAAGGGAACAGGGAAACACCGGGGAGCTGTTTTTT. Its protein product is CASRREQGNTGELFF.

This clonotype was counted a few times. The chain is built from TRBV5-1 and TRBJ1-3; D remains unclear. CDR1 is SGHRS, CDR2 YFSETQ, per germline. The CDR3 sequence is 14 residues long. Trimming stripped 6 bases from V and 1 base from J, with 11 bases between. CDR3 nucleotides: TGCGCCAGCACCTCAGGAGGATCTGGAAACACCATATATTTT. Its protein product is CASTSGGSGNTIYF.